This T cell receptor (beta chain) was observed in a study of blood T cells in healthy people across ages. Findings of the study overall: Estimated diversity that came from one million T cells was considered an underestimate.

Together with a sample-barcoded 5' primer, a J-beta primer mix was included in a second PCR lasting roughly 7 to 11 cycles. Each cDNA molecule, via a template-switch adaptor with 12 random nucleotides, was tagged. MiXCR, run by TCRdb on the 5' RACE reads, gives a single entry per CDR3 protein. This table has 800,000 to 1,300,000 distinct CDR3 sequences, approximately 25% appearing once. Extraction yielded at least 5 micrograms of total RNA per sample. This clonotype showed up just a few times. What it binds is unknown. At one end the junction does not follow the germline gene, possibly because of a read error. In addition, the sample was reused for a study of T cells of mothers and their children. That work adds: Each mother yielded more than 9 million TCR beta CDR3 reads. Each child yielded approximately 3 million reads.

This clonotype was obtained from a girl aged 2-15 years in good health. The sequencing sample was made of blood.

Here the CDR3 reads CASSLNPAGELFF. Written as DNA, the CDR3 is TGTGCTAGCAGCTTAAACCCCGCCGGGGAGCTGTTTTTT. The V call is TRBV7-7, the J call TRBJ2-2; no definite D call. The CDR3 totals 13 residues. The V gene's germline CDR1 is SSHAT and CDR2 FNYEAQ (reference sequence).